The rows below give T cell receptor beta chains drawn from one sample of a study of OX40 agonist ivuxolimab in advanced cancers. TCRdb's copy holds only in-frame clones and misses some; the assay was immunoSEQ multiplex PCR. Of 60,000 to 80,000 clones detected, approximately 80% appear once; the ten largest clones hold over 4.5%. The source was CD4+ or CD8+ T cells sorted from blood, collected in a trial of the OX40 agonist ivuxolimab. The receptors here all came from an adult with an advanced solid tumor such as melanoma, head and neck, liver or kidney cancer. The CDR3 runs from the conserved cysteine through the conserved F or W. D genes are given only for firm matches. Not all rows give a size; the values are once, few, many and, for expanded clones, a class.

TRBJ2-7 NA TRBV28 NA CASSRGLEAPSEYF TGTGCCAGCAGCCGAGGACTGGAGGCTCCATCCGAGTACTTC
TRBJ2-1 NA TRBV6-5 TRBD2 CASSYNLAGGHNEQFF TGTGCCAGCAGTTACAATCTAGCGGGGGGGCACAATGAGCAGTTCTTC
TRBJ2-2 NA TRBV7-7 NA CASSLLSQYLPGELFF TGTGCTAGCAGCTTACTTTCACAGTACCTCCCCGGGGAGCTGTTTTTT
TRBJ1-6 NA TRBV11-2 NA CASSLNGIAPLHF TGTGCCAGCAGCTTAAATGGGATTGCACCCCTCCACTTT
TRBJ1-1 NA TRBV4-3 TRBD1 CASSPWTGTTEAFF TGCGCCAGCAGCCCCTGGACAGGGACGACTGAAGCTTTCTTT
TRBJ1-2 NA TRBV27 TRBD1 CASSLKAGGGYTF TGTGCCAGCAGTTTAAAGGCAGGGGGTGGCTACACCTTC
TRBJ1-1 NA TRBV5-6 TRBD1 CASSSLGQGQRGAFF TGTGCCAGCAGCTCCCTAGGACAGGGCCAAAGGGGGGCTTTCTTT
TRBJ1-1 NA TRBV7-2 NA CASSFSRGTEAFF TGTGCCAGCAGCTTTTCGAGGGGCACTGAAGCTTTCTTT
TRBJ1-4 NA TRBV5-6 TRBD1 CASSLGQGQTLNEKLFF TGTGCCAGCAGCCTAGGACAGGGGCAGACCCTAAATGAAAAACTGTTTTTT
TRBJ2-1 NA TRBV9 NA CASSEQGLHHNEQFF TGTGCCAGCAGTGAACAGGGCTTACACCACAATGAGCAGTTCTTC
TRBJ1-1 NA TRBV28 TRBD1 CASSTPGQGIAEAFF TGTGCCAGCAGTACACCGGGACAGGGTATAGCTGAAGCTTTCTTT
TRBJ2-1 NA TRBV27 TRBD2 CASRRLAGALSYNEQFF TGTGCCAGCAGAAGACTAGCGGGGGCACTTTCCTACAATGAGCAGTTCTTC
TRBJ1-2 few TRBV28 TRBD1 CASSLRGTAYYGYTF TGTGCCAGCAGTTTACGAGGGACAGCCTACTATGGCTACACCTTC
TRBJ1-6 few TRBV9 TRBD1 CASSPGQGRTPLHF TGTGCCAGCAGCCCCGGACAGGGAAGGACACCCCTCCACTTT
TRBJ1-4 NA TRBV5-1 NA CASSLAGQGGEKLFF TGCGCCAGCAGCTTGGCCGGTCAGGGTGGTGAAAAACTGTTTTTT
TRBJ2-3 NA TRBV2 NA CASSERLSTDTQYF TGTGCCAGCAGTGAAAGGCTATCCACAGATACGCAGTATTTT
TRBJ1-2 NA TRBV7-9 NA CASSRGHGYTF TGTGCCAGCAGTCGGGGTCATGGCTACACCTTC
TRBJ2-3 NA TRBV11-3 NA CASSLGGETDTQYF TGTGCCAGCAGCTTAGGGGGGGAAACAGATACGCAGTATTTT
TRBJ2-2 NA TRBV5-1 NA CASTLGAPNTGELFF TGCGCCAGCACTCTGGGGGCCCCGAACACCGGGGAGCTGTTTTTT
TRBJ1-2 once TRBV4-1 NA CASSLPSGSGYGYTF TGCGCCAGCAGCCTACCGTCGGGTTCGGGCTATGGCTACACCTTC
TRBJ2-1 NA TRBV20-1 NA CSARDGREQFF TGCAGTGCTAGAGATGGGCGGGAGCAGTTCTTC
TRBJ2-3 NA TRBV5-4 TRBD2 CASSSTSGGTDTQYF TGTGCCAGCAGCTCGACTAGCGGGGGCACAGATACGCAGTATTTT
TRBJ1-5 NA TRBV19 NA CASTQSGGGSNQPQHF TGTGCCAGTACCCAAAGCGGGGGGGGGAGCAATCAGCCCCAGCATTTT
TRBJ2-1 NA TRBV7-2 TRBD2 CASSPAGTSMNEQFF TGTGCCAGCAGCCCCGCCGGGACTAGTATGAATGAGCAGTTCTTC
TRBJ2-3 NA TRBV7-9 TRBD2 CASSPATSGGTDTQYF TGTGCCAGCAGCCCAGCGACCTCGGGGGGGACAGATACGCAGTATTTT
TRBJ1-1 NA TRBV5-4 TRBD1 CASSLSGQPNTEAFF TGTGCCAGCAGCCTTTCGGGACAGCCGAACACTGAAGCTTTCTTT
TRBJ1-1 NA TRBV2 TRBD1 CASNRRGPDEAFF TGTGCCAGCAACCGCAGGGGGCCCGATGAAGCTTTCTTT
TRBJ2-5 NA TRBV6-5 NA CASSLGGGERETQYF TGTGCCAGCAGTTTGGGGGGAGGAGAGCGGGAGACCCAGTACTTC
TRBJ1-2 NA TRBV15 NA CATSRGGGYGYTF TGTGCCACCAGCAGAGGAGGGGGCTATGGCTACACCTTC
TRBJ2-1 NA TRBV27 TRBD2 CASSLGYSGSLGDEQFF TGTGCCAGCAGTTTAGGGTATAGCGGGAGTTTAGGCGATGAGCAGTTCTTC
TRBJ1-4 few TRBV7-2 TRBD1 CASSRRGPGTSELFF TGTGCCAGCAGCCGCAGGGGGCCCGGGACAAGCGAACTGTTTTTT
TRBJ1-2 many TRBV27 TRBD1 CASSGTGGLSYTF TGTGCCAGCAGTGGGACAGGGGGATTGAGCTACACCTTC
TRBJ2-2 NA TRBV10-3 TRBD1 CAISEYGQVNTGELFF TGTGCCATCAGTGAGTATGGACAGGTGAACACCGGGGAGCTGTTTTTT
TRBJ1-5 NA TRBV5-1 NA CASSLAGVQGGNQPQHF TGCGCCAGCAGCTTGGCCGGGGTCCAAGGGGGCAATCAGCCCCAGCATTTT
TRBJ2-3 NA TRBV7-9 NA CASSSSGTRGTDTQYF TGTGCCAGCAGTTCCTCTGGGACGCGGGGCACAGATACGCAGTATTTT
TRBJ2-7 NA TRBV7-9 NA CASSLGDGFSYEQYF TGTGCCAGCAGCTTAGGGGACGGATTCTCCTACGAGCAGTACTTC
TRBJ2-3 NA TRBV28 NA CASIPGAPDTQYF TGTGCCAGCATACCCGGGGCTCCAGATACGCAGTATTTT
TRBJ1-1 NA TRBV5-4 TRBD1 CASSQELYGQAVVNTEAFF TGTGCCAGCAGCCAAGAACTCTATGGACAGGCGGTGGTGAACACTGAAGCTTTCTTT
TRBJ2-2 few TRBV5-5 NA CASSFSPGELFF TGTGCCAGCAGCTTTAGCCCCGGGGAGCTGTTTTTT
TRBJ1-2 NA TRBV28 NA CASSSALYRDNYGYTF TGTGCCAGCAGTTCCGCCCTCTACAGGGATAACTATGGCTACACCTTC
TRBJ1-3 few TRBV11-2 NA CASSLGQAYSGNTIYF TGTGCCAGCAGCTTAGGACAGGCCTACTCTGGAAACACCATATATTTT
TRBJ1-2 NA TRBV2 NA CASSEWSSNYGYTF TGTGCCAGCAGTGAATGGTCTTCTAACTATGGCTACACCTTC
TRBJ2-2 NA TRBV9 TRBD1 CASSLDRGIDTGELFF TGTGCCAGCAGCTTAGACAGGGGGATTGACACCGGGGAGCTGTTTTTT
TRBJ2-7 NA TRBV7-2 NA CASSLIREPYEQYF TGTGCCAGCAGCCTGATAAGGGAACCCTACGAGCAGTACTTC
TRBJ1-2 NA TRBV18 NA CASSLVERSGYTF TGTGCCAGCTCCCTTGTCGAGCGTAGCGGCTACACCTTC
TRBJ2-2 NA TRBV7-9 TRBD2 CASSDLTSGGEINTGELFF TGTGCCAGCAGCGACCTGACTAGCGGGGGCGAGATAAACACCGGGGAGCTGTTTTTT
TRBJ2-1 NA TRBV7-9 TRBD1 CASRDRDNEQFF TGTGCCAGCAGGGACAGGGACAATGAGCAGTTCTTC
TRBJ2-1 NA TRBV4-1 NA CASRGRGDNEQFF TGCGCCAGCAGAGGTCGTGGGGACAATGAGCAGTTCTTC
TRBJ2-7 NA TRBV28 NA CASSRRSEQYF TGTGCCAGCAGTCGAAGAAGCGAGCAGTACTTC
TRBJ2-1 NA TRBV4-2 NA CASSQNNEQFF TGTGCCAGCAGCCAAAACAATGAGCAGTTCTTC
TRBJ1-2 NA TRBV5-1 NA CASSSTSGIDYGYTF TGCGCCAGCAGCTCGACATCGGGTATCGACTATGGCTACACCTTC
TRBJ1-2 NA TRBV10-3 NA CAISELVEGPTF TGTGCCATCAGTGAGTTAGTTGAGGGTCCCACCTTC
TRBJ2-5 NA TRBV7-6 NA CASLQGQSAKEEETQYF TGTGCCAGCCTTCAGGGGCAATCGGCCAAAGAGGAGGAGACCCAGTACTTC
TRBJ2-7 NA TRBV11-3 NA CASSLDSRYEQYF TGTGCCAGCAGCTTAGATTCCCGCTACGAGCAGTACTTC
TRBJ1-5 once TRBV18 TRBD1 CASSAGTGTDQPQHF TGTGCCAGCTCAGCCGGGACAGGGACGGACCAGCCCCAGCATTTT
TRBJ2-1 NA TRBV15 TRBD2 CATSTGGGSSYNEQFF TGTGCCACCAGCACAGGAGGCGGGAGCTCCTACAATGAGCAGTTCTTC
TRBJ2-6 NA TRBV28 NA CASSPGVTGANVLTF TGTGCCAGCAGTCCAGGGGTAACTGGGGCCAACGTCCTGACTTTC
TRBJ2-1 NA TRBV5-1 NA CASSLGDIHNEQFF TGCGCCAGCAGCTTGGGGGACATACACAATGAGCAGTTCTTC
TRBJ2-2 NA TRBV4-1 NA CASSQWTDGGELFF TGCGCCAGCAGCCAATGGACCGACGGCGGGGAGCTGTTTTTT
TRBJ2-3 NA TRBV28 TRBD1 CASNSGQGGTDTQYF TGTGCCAGCAATAGCGGACAGGGTGGAACAGATACGCAGTATTTT